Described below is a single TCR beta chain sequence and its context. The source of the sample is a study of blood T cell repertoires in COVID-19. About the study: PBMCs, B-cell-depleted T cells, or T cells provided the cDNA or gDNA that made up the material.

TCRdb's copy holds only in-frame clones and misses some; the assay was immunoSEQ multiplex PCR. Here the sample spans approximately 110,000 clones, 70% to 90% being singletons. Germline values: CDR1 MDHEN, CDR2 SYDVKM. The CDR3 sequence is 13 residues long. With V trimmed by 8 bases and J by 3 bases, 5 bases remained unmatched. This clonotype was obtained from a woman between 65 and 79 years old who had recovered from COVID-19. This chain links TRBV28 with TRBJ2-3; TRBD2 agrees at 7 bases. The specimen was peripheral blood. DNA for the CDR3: TGTGCCAGCCGATCCGGGGGGACAGATACGCAGTATTTT. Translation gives CASRSGGTDTQYF.